This paragraph covers one T cell receptor beta chain sequence. Trimming cost V 1 base and J 4 bases, with 19 bases left between them. The CDR3 extends over 17 amino acids. Per the germline V gene, CDR1 is MNHEY and CDR2 is SMNVEV (reference sequence). Assay: immunoSEQ multiplex PCR; the TCRdb copy retains only in-frame clones and omits some. Found here are approximately 16,000 clones, roughly 40% of them singletons; the top ten hold approximately 15%. The data stem from a study of tumor-infiltrating lymphocytes in localized non-small cell lung cancer. The wider study: Resected tumor was paired with non-adjacent uninvolved lung from the same patient.

The chain joins TRBV27 to TRBJ2-5; D is possibly TRBD1 or TRBD2 (6 bases each). This sequence originates from a human donor with non-small cell lung cancer. Sequenced input: lung tumor tissue. CDR3 in amino acids: CASSLLSTGADRETQYF. The CDR3 bases are TGTGCCAGCAGTTTATTATCAACGGGGGCCGACCGAGAGACCCAGTACTTC.